This record looks at one T cell receptor (beta chain) sequence and its context. This clone appeared once. What antigen it recognizes has not been identified. No base quality values were provided; no much bigger clone lies one nucleotide off. The data were taken from a study of shared T cell receptors in the human thymus (dated by TCRdb to the early 2020s). In the study overall: The study examined how self-reactive, shared T-cell receptor alpha chains are generated in the human thymus.

The CDR3, from cysteine to phenylalanine, totals 14 residues. Of all the DNA, just the CDR3 is kept, 42 bases in frame from base 1. The germline V gene specifies SGHTA as CDR1 and FQGNSA as CDR2. V was cut back by 6 bases and J by 4 bases, leaving a gap of 12 bases between them. Receptors were amplified or captured by the immunoSEQ multiplex PCR assay. TCRdb retrieved this table from immuneACCESS and kept in-frame rearrangements only. Not all clones are present; in checked studies, unresolved V genes account for under half, and no reason is known for the remainder. Present in this sample are about 730,000 clones, 80% to 90% of which were seen just once. The ten top clones hold about 0.011% of the sample. This same sample was also taken into another study, of human thymus T cells. The second investigation adds: Immunologically healthy infants undergoing open corrective cardiac surgery for congenital heart defects in Finland were used as donors. Thymus tissue was obtained as surgical resects removed during corrective cardiac surgery. Both the thymic and the peripheral blood repertoires appeared to show biased V and J gene segment usage. The related research reported highly overlapping thymic TCR repertoires among unrelated individuals. The study used seven to nine infant thymus samples plus four related peripheral blood samples to characterize TCR alpha and beta repertoires. The cohort included six male and a couple of female infants, with donor ages spanning 7 to 244 days. Thymocytes were released mechanically from tissue and stored at -70 °C as pellets of 10-30 million cells. Genomic DNA was extracted from frozen cell pellets with a QIAsymphony instrument. The immunoSEQ multiplex PCR assay was used to amplify the TCRB and TCRAD loci from a standardized quantity of quality-controlled genomic DNA. Amplicons spanned the V(D)J region at a length sufficient to cover the CDR3 and identify V and J genes. Through the commercial immunoSEQ service, the amplicons were sequenced on an Illumina platform. Primer bias and sequencing errors were corrected using previously described methods, and TCRAD and TCRB definitions followed the IMGT database. immunoSEQ Analyzer 3.0 and VDJTools were used for repertoire analysis, which covered basic statistics, V/J segment usage, diversity estimates, rarefaction and pairwise overlap. Chao1, ChaoE, Efron-Thisted, Shannon and inverse Simpson indices were used to estimate diversity, which was also estimated on datasets down-sampled to the smallest sample. For repertoire overlap, CDR3 nucleotide sequence, V gene and J gene had to match strictly, and clustering was done by Jaccard-based multidimensional scaling. On average, thymus samples yielded some 810,000 unique TCRB clonotypes, whereas blood samples yielded around 88,000.

The chain uses TRBV7-2 and TRBJ2-2; the D gene is perhaps TRBD1, from 6 matching bases. The sequence was collected from a girl under three years old with a congenital heart defect. Donor details come from another sample of the same person, matched by shared clones. The sample comprised thymocytes. The CDR3 region reads CASRSGHLTGELFF. The DNA sequence is TGTGCCAGCAGATCGGGACACCTCACCGGGGAGCTGTTTTTT.